The 25 T cell receptor beta chains listed next were all sequenced from one sample in a study of tumor-infiltrating lymphocytes in oesophageal squamous cell carcinoma. One entry per CDR3 protein, called by TCRdb with MiXCR from the PCR reads. The table shows more than 9,500 distinct CDR3 sequences, with 50% to 60% occurring only once. Sequences were obtained from esophageal tumor tissue. Every receptor here comes from a female donor with esophageal squamous cell carcinoma.

The chain links TRBV6-8 to TRBJ2-5, with D hard to call. V was shortened by 0 bases and J by 1 base, with 3 bases between the two germline ends. Germline V gives CDR1 MNHGY, CDR2 SAAAGT. The CDR3 totals 13 residues. In DNA, the CDR3 is TGTGCCAGCAGTTACTCTTCCCAAGAGACCCAGTACTTC. This translates into CASSYSSQETQYF.

The J gene is TRBJ2-5, the V gene TRBV7-3; 10 bases map to TRBD2. The CDR3 loop spans 14 amino acids. Germline loops: CDR1 SGHTA, CDR2 FQGTGA. The J segment lost 3 bases and the V segment lost 5 bases, leaving 3 bases of the junction unmatched. CDR3: CASSTGLAEETQYF. The DNA of the CDR3 is TGTGCCAGCAGCACCGGACTAGCGGAAGAGACCCAGTACTTC.

This clonotype was seen ten or more times. The CDR3 region is CASSPRTSGTGLFF. CDR3 in DNA: TGTGCCAGCAGTCCTCGGACTAGCGGGACGGGTTTGTTCTTC. The rearrangement joins TRBV6-1 to TRBJ2-1, with 12 bases lining up with TRBD2. The CDR3 is 14 residues long. CDR1 is MNHNS and CDR2 is SASEGT in the germline V gene. Unmatched junction bases numbered 11, after V lost 5 bases and J lost 15 bases.

In its sample, this clonotype is medium-sized. The CDR3 sequence: CASSFSATADTQYF. Here the CDR3 DNA reads TGCGCCAGCAGCTTTTCTGCGACAGCTGATACGCAGTATTTT. The V gene is TRBV5-1, the J gene TRBJ2-3; maybe TRBD1 (5 bases). The CDR3 has 14 amino acids. The V and J ends lost 2 bases and 6 bases respectively, with 13 bases between them. Germline V gene sequence: CDR1 SGHRS, CDR2 YFSETQ.

This chain uses TRBV7-8 with TRBJ2-3; 9 nucleotides agree with TRBD2. The closer fit of TRBJ2-7 to the DNA end suggests the J call may be wrong. Looked up from germline, CDR1 is SGHVS and CDR2 is FQNEAQ. This CDR3 is built from 13 residues. DNA for the CDR3: TGTGCCAGCAGGGTAGCGGGAGTAGACGAGCAGTACTTC. Translating gives CASRVAGVDEQYF.

This chain connects TRBV7-6 to TRBJ2-3, with 9 positions matching TRBD1. The J call may be in error: the DNA end matches TRBJ2-1 better. The CDR3 length is 15 residues. CDR1 SGHVS and CDR2 FNYEAQ come from the germline V gene. The CDR3 sequence is CASSPTRDRVGEQFF. CDR3 DNA sequence: TGTGCCAGCAGCCCAACCCGGGACAGGGTGGGTGAGCAGTTCTTC.

This clonotype has only a few counts. The chain has TRBV7-3 and TRBJ2-6; 8 nucleotides line up with TRBD1. The V and J ends lost 5 bases and 4 bases, in that order; junction bases with no gene match: 7. The CDR3 is made up of 16 amino acids. Germline V lookup: CDR1 SGHTA, CDR2 FQGTGA. For the CDR3, the DNA is TGTGCCAGCAGCCCTCAGACAGGGGCCGGGGCCAACGTCCTGACTTTC. Its protein is CASSPQTGAGANVLTF.

The chain recombines TRBV7-2 with TRBJ2-4; 7 nucleotides line up with TRBD2. Germline trimming cut 1 base from V and 0 bases from J; bases unmatched to any gene: 18. The germline V gene encodes CDR1 SGHTA and CDR2 FQGNSA. The CDR3 sequence is 21 residues long. The CDR3 is CASSLEGPGPGGSLAKNIQYF. The DNA of the CDR3 is TGTGCCAGCAGCTTAGAGGGCCCGGGACCGGGCGGGAGCCTAGCCAAAAACATTCAGTACTTC.

The rearrangement uses TRBV7-3 and TRBJ2-1; TRBD2 agrees at 7 bases. The J call may not be correct, given that the DNA end is closer to TRBJ2-7. Germline V gives CDR1 SGHTA, CDR2 FQGTGA. This CDR3 region has 14 residues. The CDR3, as DNA: TGTGCCAGCAGCTCAGCGGGAAACTACAATGAGCAGTACTTC. The encoded protein is CASSSAGNYNEQYF.

This chain links TRBV7-2 with TRBJ1-1; D gene ambiguous. The CDR3 covers 13 residues. CDR1 SGHTA and CDR2 FQGNSA come from the germline V gene. With 6 bases removed from V and 3 bases from J, the gap between germline ends came to 11 bases. CDR3 in DNA: TGTGCCAGCAGGCGCGGTAGGGACACTGAAGCTTTCTTT. Translation: CASRRGRDTEAFF.

The rearrangement links TRBV6-1 to TRBJ2-7; D may be TRBD2 (5 bases). The V and J ends lost 5 bases and 5 bases respectively, with 16 bases between them. CDR3 length: 14 amino acids. Germline CDR1 is MNHNS and CDR2 is SASEGT. The CDR3 region is CASSYNGRGNEQYF. CDR3 sequence (DNA): TGTGCCAGCAGTTACAACGGCAGAGGGAACGAGCAGTACTTC.

This chain links TRBV6-2 or TRBV6-3 with TRBJ2-2, with D possibly TRBD2 on 5 matching bases. This CDR3 has 14 amino acids. With 6 bases removed from V and 0 bases from J, the gap between germline ends came to 8 bases. Germline V gene lookup returns CDR1 MNHEY and CDR2 SVGEGT. Here the CDR3 DNA reads TGTGCCAGCAGAACGGGAACGAACACCGGGGAGCTGTTTTTT. This gives the protein CASRTGTNTGELFF.

The chain couples TRBV7-8 to TRBJ2-3, with D tentatively TRBD1 (5 bases). Trimming cost V 4 bases and J 7 bases, with 9 bases left between them. From germline, CDR1 is SGHVS and CDR2 FQNEAQ. This CDR3 region has 12 residues. Here the CDR3 reads CASSSGKNTQYF. CDR3 DNA: TGTGCCAGCAGCTCAGGGAAGAATACGCAGTATTTT.

The CDR3 spells CASSLGTANYGYTF. The CDR3 region has the DNA TGTGCCAGCAGCTTAGGGACAGCTAACTATGGCTACACCTTC. The gene calls are TRBV7-9 and TRBJ1-2; a weak D match, TRBD1 (6 bases). CDR3 length equals 14 residues. Per germline, CDR1 SEHNR and CDR2 FQNEAQ (reference sequence). V lost 1 base and J lost 0, with 6 bases in between.

This clonotype showed up just once. V usage is TRBV12-3 or TRBV12-4 and J usage is TRBJ2-7, with D perhaps TRBD1 (6 bases). V gave up 3 bases and J gave up 2 bases, with 11 bases separating them. The CDR3 covers 14 residues. The CDR3, as DNA: TGTGCCAGCAGTTTGAGGGGGATACCCTACGAGCAGTACTTC. It specifies CASSLRGIPYEQYF.

This clonotype was recorded a few times. J is TRBJ2-1 and V is TRBV7-2, with 7 bases lining up with TRBD1. TRBJ2-7 explains the end of the DNA better; the J call may be wrong. The CDR3 length is 15 residues. Germline V gene sequence: CDR1 SGHTA, CDR2 FQGNSA. Here the CDR3 DNA reads TGTGCCAGCAGCTTGAAGGGGGCCAACTCCTACGAGCAGTACTTC. It translates to CASSLKGANSYEQYF.

This chain uses TRBV11-1 with TRBJ2-3, with 9 bases matching TRBD1. TRBJ2-4 explains the end of the DNA better; the J call may be wrong. In germline, CDR1 is SGHAT, CDR2 FQDESV (reference sequence). CDR3 length: 15 residues. In DNA form, the CDR3 reads TGTGCCAGCAGCAAGGGACAGGGAGGAAAAAACATTCAGTACTTC. This translates into CASSKGQGGKNIQYF.

This clonotype was counted between two and nine times. The genes are TRBV7-3 and TRBJ2-3; TRBD1 matches 10 bases. From germline, CDR1 is SGHTA and CDR2 FQGTGA. There are 16 residues in the CDR3. Unmatched junction bases numbered 9, after V lost 4 bases and J lost 5 bases. CDR3 region: CASSSFRGTGVDTQYF. Written as DNA, the CDR3 is TGTGCCAGCAGCTCATTCCGAGGGACAGGGGTAGATACGCAGTATTTT.

Comment on this clonotype: The junction and the germline gene differ at one end; a read error may be behind it. This sequence joins TRBV7-8 and TRBJ2-4, with TRBD1 identical over 9 bases. Germline-derived CDR1 and CDR2 are SGHVS and FQNEAQ. The CDR3 runs 12 residues. This CDR3 reads CASSHTRDRDFF. CDR3 bases: TGTGCCAGCAGCCATACCCGGGACAGGGACTTCTTC.

V gene TRBV7-2 combines with J gene TRBJ2-5, with D perhaps assigned TRBD1 or TRBD2 (6 bases each). Gene TRBJ2-7 matches the end of the DNA better, so the J call may be wrong. The germline CDR1 and CDR2 sequences are SGHTA and FQGNSA. CDR3 length equals 15 residues. The CDR3 sequence is CASSGGDNNVYEQYF. In nucleotides, the CDR3 is TGTGCCAGCAGCGGCGGGGACAATAATGTCTACGAGCAGTACTTC.

The chain links TRBV12-3 or TRBV12-4 to TRBJ2-3; maybe TRBD2 (6 bases). CDR3 length: 12 amino acids. Trimming cost V 6 bases and J 4 bases, with 8 bases left between them. The CDR3 here is CASSRLADTQYF. The CDR3 DNA is TGTGCCAGCAGCCGACTAGCAGATACGCAGTATTTT.

This clonotype appeared once. This rearrangement joins TRBV27 to TRBJ2-4; D is possibly TRBD2 (5 bases). V gave up 5 bases and J gave up 13 bases, with 15 bases separating them. CDR1 MNHEY and CDR2 SMNVEV come from the germline V gene (reference sequence). This CDR3 has 12 amino acids. CDR3 loop: CASSLRGGSQYF. Written as DNA, the CDR3 is TGTGCCAGCAGTCTCCGGGGTGGTTCCCAGTACTTC.

V gene TRBV7-6 combines with J gene TRBJ2-3, with TRBD1 matching over 7 bases. Germline CDR1 SGHVS, CDR2 FNYEAQ. J gave up 4 bases and V 6 bases, and 7 bases lay outside the gene matches. This CDR3 contains 14 residues. The CDR3 protein is CASSWDSYADTQYF. The CDR3, as DNA: TGTGCCAGCAGTTGGGACAGTTATGCAGATACGCAGTATTTT.

V and J are TRBV7-2 and TRBJ2-3, with unresolved D. Trimming shortened V by 4 bases and J by 3 bases, and 8 bases separated the two germline ends. CDR1 and CDR2 (germline): SGHTA, FQGNSA. This CDR3 has 13 residues. The CDR3 protein is CASSSLDTDTQYF. The CDR3 DNA follows: TGTGCCAGCAGCTCTTTGGATACAGATACGCAGTATTTT. Drawing the rest from reference TRBV7-2 and TRBJ2-3, the complete variable domain is GAGVSQSPSNKVTEKGKDVELRCDPISGHTALYWYRQSLGQGLEFLIYFQGNSAPDKSGLPSDRFSAERTGGSVSTLTIQRTQQEDSAVYLCASSSLDTDTQYFGPGTRLTVL.

The CDR3 reads CASSLAGRGNTEAFF. The CDR3 DNA reads TGTGCCAGCAGTTTAGCCGGCCGGGGAAACACTGAAGCTTTCTTT. The chain links TRBV27 to TRBJ1-1, with D hard to call. V shed 2 bases and J shed 2 bases, with 12 bases lying between them. Germline CDR1 reads MNHEY; CDR2 reads SMNVEV (reference sequence). The CDR3 extends over 15 amino acids.